This TCR beta chain was found in a study of T cell responses to AZD1222 COVID-19 vaccine (dated by TCRdb to the early 2020s). Study-wide context: A total of 230 to 250 trial participants underwent TCR sequencing, of whom around 210 had received two doses of AZD1222 and about 25 had received two doses of the MenACWY control vaccine. Trial participants were enrolled by age into 18-55, 56-69 and 70-plus year subgroups, with roughly 160, 29 and 62 TCR-sequenced participants respectively. Study-level results and caveats: Participants were mostly white British, with more females than males. The authors suggested clonal diversity may have been underestimated. CD4 TCRs associated with the vaccine covered the entire spike protein, and the dominant responses were in regions 160-218 and 743-854. Epitopes outside the regions mutated in the B.1.351 and B.1.1.7 variants were reportedly recognized by nearly half of the unique spike-specific TCRs. After two AZD1222 doses, both the breadth and the depth of spike-specific TCRs were significantly higher than at day 0 and than in MenACWY recipients. Conclusions about previously exposed vaccinees are limited because only five to seven AZD1222 recipients were SARS-CoV-2 seropositive at baseline. Because no day 14 peak-response samples were available, the repertoires could be characterized only after the peak T cell response. The 56-69-year group was small, and its depth increase did not reach significance, likely because of low power.

Inclusive of the bounding cysteine and phenylalanine, the CDR3 is 14 residues long. The sequence is cut down to CDR3 DNA, 42 bases in frame from base 1. CDR1 and CDR2, per the germline V gene, are MDHEN and SYDVKM. V and J lose 5 bases and 4 bases, and a span of 11 bases separates them. The CDR3 regions of human TCRbeta chains were analyzed by immunosequencing. The authors processed their data as follows. Repertoire TCRs were checked for matches against a reference library of SARS-CoV-2-specific TCRs that had been generated using the MIRA antigen-specificity platform. Breadth was defined as the fraction of unique TCRs that were SARS-CoV-2-associated. Depth was defined as the fraction of total T cells that were SARS-CoV-2-associated. Using the MIRA data, every spike-specific TCR was mapped to the spike region that the TCR reacted to and assigned to either a CD4 or a CD8 class. Log10-transformed breadth and depth values were compared by one-way ANOVA with Sidak's multiple comparisons tests. TCRdb re-hosts the immuneACCESS table, in-frame sequences only. Its copies lack some clones; in the studies checked, an unresolved V gene accounts for under half of them, and the cause for the rest is not known. V and J calls and clone size follow that table, whereas D and trimming were derived from the DNA. The sample table holds some 150,000 clones, of which 82% were seen once. The top ten hold over 4% of the sample.

This clone was detected only a few times. This receptor's antigen is unknown. The record has no base qualities; no much larger clone is one base away. Explained via the paper, the time point label denotes: baseline before first vaccination. Per the publication, the treatment or condition label means: meningococcal conjugate vaccine given as trial control. Samples from vaccinated people were obtained from the UK trials COV001 and COV002, which included a single-blind randomized controlled phase 2/3 trial of AZD1222 (ChAdOx1 nCoV-19) in healthy adults. Trial participant PBMC samples were collected at day 0 and day 28 after the second dose for TCRbeta chain sequencing.

The sequence came from an adult in good health. Material: peripheral blood, obtained on day 0 of MenACWY control vaccination. Recombination joined TRBV28 with TRBJ1-4, with TRBD1 perhaps the D gene, on 5 matching bases. The DNA reads TGTGCCAGCAGTCGGACACCGTTTAATGAAAAACTGTTTTTT. Translated, it reads CASSRTPFNEKLFF. This CDR3, with the reference TRBV28 and TRBJ1-4 proteins standing in past its ends, gives the full variable domain DVKVTQSSRYLVKRTGEKVFLECVQDMDHENMFWYRQDPGLGLRLIYFSYDVKMKEKGDIPEGYSVSREKKERFSLILESASTNQTSMYLCASSRTPFNEKLFFGSGTQLSVL.